These T cell receptor beta chains were read from a single sample in a study of blood T cell repertoires in COVID-19. Data came from immunoSEQ multiplex PCR; TCRdb stores just in-frame clones and leaves some out. The data hold approximately 220,000 clones, with roughly 87% observed a single time. The sample was PBMCs or T cells enriched from blood (not recorded which). These receptors originate from a woman between 25 and 40 years old with acute COVID-19. Each CDR3 is given with its conserved first and last residue. The D gene is left open where the match is weak. The size of a clone is reported for some rows only, either as once, few or many, or as a class for expanded clones.

CDR3	DNA	J	V	size	D
CASSPSRLNQPQHF	TGTGCCAGCAGCCCCTCCAGGCTCAATCAGCCCCAGCATTTT	TRBJ1-5	TRBV7-8	NA	NA
CASSPTPDREYGYTF	TGTGCCAGCTCACCCACACCGGACAGAGAGTATGGCTACACCTTC	TRBJ1-2	TRBV18	NA	NA
CASSQGSGLNTEAFF	TGTGCCAGCAGCCAAGGATCAGGGCTGAACACTGAAGCTTTCTTT	TRBJ1-1	TRBV4-2	NA	NA
CASSIDYGQRALMNTEAFF	TGTGCCAGTAGTATAGACTACGGACAGAGGGCGTTAATGAACACTGAAGCTTTCTTT	TRBJ1-1	TRBV19	few	NA
CASSLRPTSGASTDTQYF	TGTGCCAGCAGTCTCCGCCCGACTAGCGGAGCATCCACAGATACGCAGTATTTT	TRBJ2-3	TRBV27	NA	TRBD2
CATTGRTSGVRSYEQYF	TGTGCCACCACGGGGAGGACTAGCGGGGTACGTTCCTACGAGCAGTACTTC	TRBJ2-7	TRBV3-1/TRBV3-2	NA	TRBD2
CASSEGEGADTQYF	TGTGCCAGCAGTGAAGGCGAGGGTGCAGATACGCAGTATTTT	TRBJ2-3	TRBV6-4	NA	NA
CASSYGAAENIRPQHF	TGTGCCAGTAGTTATGGTGCGGCGGAGAACATCAGGCCCCAGCATTTT	TRBJ1-5	TRBV19	NA	NA
CASSLIGDTEAFF	TGTGCCAGCAGCTTGATCGGGGACACTGAAGCTTTCTTT	TRBJ1-1	TRBV5-5	NA	NA
CASSLGGGQDGSPLHF	TGTGCCAGCAGCTTAGGAGGTGGACAGGACGGTTCACCCCTCCACTTT	TRBJ1-6	TRBV11-2	NA	TRBD1
CASSPLWRVGLHTEAFF	TGTGCCAGCAGTCCACTGTGGAGGGTAGGGTTGCACACTGAAGCTTTCTTT	TRBJ1-1	TRBV7-6	NA	NA
CASSFGGFPMMETQYF	TGCGCCAGCAGCTTTGGCGGCTTCCCTATGATGGAGACCCAGTACTTC	TRBJ2-5	TRBV5-1	NA	NA
CASSYGRGSYNEQFF	TGTGCCAGCAGTTACGGGCGGGGCTCCTACAATGAGCAGTTCTTC	TRBJ2-1	TRBV6-2/TRBV6-3	few	NA
CASTPDRADGELFF	TGTGCCAGCACCCCGGACAGGGCAGACGGGGAGCTGTTTTTT	TRBJ2-2	TRBV28	NA	TRBD1
CASSFLSRGSGNTIYF	TGTGCCAGCAGCTTTCTATCCAGAGGCTCTGGAAACACCATATATTTT	TRBJ1-3	TRBV7-8	NA	NA
CASTVRGEQPQHF	TGTGCCAGCACAGTCAGGGGAGAACAGCCCCAGCATTTT	TRBJ1-5	TRBV2	NA	NA
CAWDSQETQYF	TGTGCCTGGGACAGCCAAGAGACCCAGTACTTC	TRBJ2-5	TRBV30	NA	NA
CASSIRDRAPYEQYF	TGTGCCAGCAGCATCCGGGACAGGGCCCCCTACGAGCAGTACTTC	TRBJ2-7	TRBV13	NA	TRBD1
CASSLTGPNYGYTF	TGTGCCAGCAGCTTGACAGGGCCCAACTATGGCTACACCTTC	TRBJ1-2	TRBV5-4	NA	NA
CASSPELTNPGYTF	TGTGCCAGCTCACCAGAACTAACAAACCCAGGCTACACCTTC	TRBJ1-2	TRBV18	NA	NA
CASSSFDGTEAFF	TGTGCCAGCTCCTCCTTCGACGGGACTGAAGCTTTCTTT	TRBJ1-1	TRBV18	once	NA
CASSPLDIPYGYTF	TGTGCCAGCAGCCCCCTGGACATACCCTATGGCTACACCTTC	TRBJ1-2	TRBV14	NA	NA
CASSNSNEQFF	TGTGCCAGTAGTAACAGCAATGAGCAGTTCTTC	TRBJ2-1	TRBV19	NA	NA
CASSLSPGAGNTIYF	TGTGCCAGCAGTTTATCCCCGGGGGCTGGAAACACCATATATTTT	TRBJ1-3	TRBV27	NA	NA
CASSFRVSNQPQHF	TGTGCCAGCAGTTTCCGGGTCTCTAATCAGCCCCAGCATTTT	TRBJ1-5	TRBV6-2/TRBV6-3	NA	NA
CSADGGYEQFF	TGCAGTGCGGACGGGGGGTACGAGCAGTTCTTC	TRBJ2-1	TRBV20-1	NA	TRBD2
CASSPRDTVRDEQYF	TGTGCCAGCAGCCCTCGGGATACGGTCCGCGACGAGCAGTACTTC	TRBJ2-7	TRBV27	once	NA
CASSRGTGIEKLFF	TGTGCCAGCTCACGCGGGACAGGGATTGAAAAACTGTTTTTT	TRBJ1-4	TRBV18	NA	TRBD1
CASRILAGGGELFF	TGTGCCAGCAGGATACTAGCGGGGGGCGGGGAGCTGTTTTTT	TRBJ2-2	TRBV28	NA	TRBD2
CASRYGTGEDEQFF	TGTGCCAGCAGGTACGGGACAGGGGAGGATGAGCAGTTCTTC	TRBJ2-1	TRBV6-5	NA	TRBD1
CASSDHRGEQYF	TGTGCCAGCAGTGACCACAGGGGCGAGCAGTACTTC	TRBJ2-7	TRBV25-1	few	TRBD1
CASSKKDREVTNEKLFF	TGTGCCAGCAGCAAAAAGGACAGGGAGGTAACTAATGAAAAACTGTTTTTT	TRBJ1-4	TRBV21-1	NA	NA
CASSYSLQGYSNQPQHF	TGTGCCAGCAGTTACTCTCTGCAGGGGTATAGCAATCAGCCCCAGCATTTT	TRBJ1-5	TRBV6-2/TRBV6-3	NA	NA
CASSLKLVPATNEQFF	TGCGCCAGCAGCTTGAAACTAGTGCCTGCGACCAATGAGCAGTTCTTC	TRBJ2-1	TRBV5-1	NA	NA
CASSWQTGSNQPQHF	TGTGCCAGCAGCTGGCAGACAGGGTCTAATCAGCCCCAGCATTTT	TRBJ1-5	TRBV7-2	NA	TRBD1
CASSPPSGENTEAFF	TGTGCCAGCAGCCCCCCTTCGGGGGAAAACACTGAAGCTTTCTTT	TRBJ1-1	TRBV5-4	once	NA
CASSHHRGGTGELFF	TGTGCCAGCAGTCACCACAGGGGCGGCACCGGGGAGCTGTTTTTT	TRBJ2-2	TRBV6-5	once	TRBD1
CASSRGEPETQYF	TGTGCCAGTAGCCGGGGGGAACCAGAGACCCAGTACTTC	TRBJ2-5	TRBV19	NA	TRBD2
CASSPKTGTMNTEAFF	TGTGCCAGCAGCCCTAAGACAGGAACCATGAACACTGAAGCTTTCTTT	TRBJ1-1	TRBV3-1/TRBV3-2	NA	NA
CASSRTGTGNSPLHF	TGCGCCAGCAGCCGAACCGGGACAGGGAACTCACCCCTCCACTTT	TRBJ1-6	TRBV5-1	NA	TRBD1
CASLLWGRGMDGYTF	TGTGCCAGCCTTTTATGGGGCAGGGGCATGGATGGCTACACCTTC	TRBJ1-2	TRBV6-5	NA	NA
CASSLEVRHSSGANVLTF	TGTGCCAGCAGCTTAGAAGTAAGACATTCCTCTGGGGCCAACGTCCTGACTTTC	TRBJ2-6	TRBV7-6	NA	NA
CAWSSGQGMLGYGYTF	TGTGCCTGGAGTTCAGGACAGGGCATGTTGGGCTATGGCTACACCTTC	TRBJ1-2	TRBV30	NA	TRBD1
CASSPIPREYGYTF	TGTGCCAGCAGCCCCATCCCAAGGGAGTATGGCTACACCTTC	TRBJ1-2	TRBV7-2	few	NA
CASSLEGQTEAFF	TGTGCCAGCAGCTTGGAGGGACAGACTGAAGCTTTCTTT	TRBJ1-1	TRBV5-6	NA	TRBD1
CAISVRSGYATEAFF	TGTGCCATCAGTGTGCGGTCCGGTTACGCCACTGAAGCTTTCTTT	TRBJ1-1	TRBV10-3	NA	NA
CASGSATGGPDEQFF	TGCGCCAGCGGTAGTGCAACGGGGGGGCCGGACGAGCAGTTCTTC	TRBJ2-1	TRBV5-1	NA	TRBD2
CASRTSGGNTGELFF	TGTGCCAGTAGGACTAGCGGGGGAAACACCGGGGAGCTGTTTTTT	TRBJ2-2	TRBV19	NA	TRBD2
CATSRDWGGTPLHF	TGTGCCACCAGCAGAGATTGGGGGGGTACACCCCTCCACTTT	TRBJ1-6	TRBV15	NA	NA
CASSPSDRTEKLFF	TGTGCCAGCAGCCCCTCGGACAGGACTGAAAAACTGTTTTTT	TRBJ1-4	TRBV7-9	NA	TRBD1
CASRRGIWETQYF	TGTGCCAGCCGCCGGGGGATATGGGAGACCCAGTACTTC	TRBJ2-5	TRBV6-5	NA	NA
CASRLTGSGNTIYF	TGTGCCAGTAGGTTGACAGGTTCCGGAAACACCATATATTTT	TRBJ1-3	TRBV19	many	NA
CASRIRTGTIDEQFF	TGTGCCAGCAGGATCCGGACAGGGACAATAGATGAGCAGTTCTTC	TRBJ2-1	TRBV5-4	NA	TRBD1
CASSLSGQGVAEAFF	TGTGCCAGCAGCTTATCCGGACAGGGGGTCGCTGAAGCTTTCTTT	TRBJ1-1	TRBV7-9	NA	TRBD1